This record concerns one T cell receptor beta chain sequence. There is no known antigen for this receptor. The input lacks base qualities; no much larger clone sits a single base away. Ophthalmopathy patients had moderately to severely active disease, Clinical Activity Score of at least 3, NOSPECS grade of at least 4, and duration under 3 months. Exclusion was applied to patients with uncontrolled infections, other autoimmune diseases, pregnancy or lactation. Diagnoses were established on the basis of clinical symptoms, serum thyroxine and TRAb, thyroid ultrasound, and orbital computed tomography. PBMCs were isolated from 10 ml of fresh peripheral blood by Ficoll-Paque density gradient centrifugation. Total RNA was extracted using Trizol reagent, and RNA quality was assessed on an Agilent 2100 Bioanalyzer. The TCR beta CDR3 regions were amplified from the RNA transcripts. The first round of RT-PCR for the TCR CDR3 was performed with the HTBI primer set and the Qiagen OneStep RT-PCR kit. The libraries were constructed in a second round of multiplex PCR and then size-selected and purified. Sequencing of the libraries was done on an Illumina HiSeq2000 using paired-end 100 bp reads. Regarding the original processing steps: SOAPnuke was used to process the raw data, throwing out any read that contained adapters or uncalled bases, had a mean Phred below 15, or lacked an exact constant-primer or identifier match. COPE v1.2.5 was used to merge high-quality paired reads, and clonotypes were defined as unique nucleotide sequences. Clonotypes were aligned to IMGT TRBV, TRBD and TRBJ reference segments using MiTCR v1.1. Analysis was restricted to V-J combinations with a frequency above 0.0001, which covered roughly 99% of repertoires. A TCS score was defined as the ratio of F50 (clonal expansion) to E x V (chaos), with BLOSUM62-based TCRdist applied between CDR3 peptides within each V-J. Welch's t-statistics and random forest reduced 514 V-J features to about 13, which were used in a naive Bayes classifier (R e1071). The raw public reads went through TCRdb reprocessing: fastp at Q25, MiXCR clone calling, in-frame beta chains kept. A single entry per CDR3 protein holds the most common genes and DNA from its merged rows. These V and J calls rely on TCRdb rather than the paper's analysis. This sample lists 360,000 or so distinct CDR3 sequences; 15% to 20% were detected once. The ten largest clones capture 15% to 18% of the sample.

This sample is part of a study of T cells in Graves' hyperthyroidism and ophthalmopathy (dated by TCRdb to between 2018 and 2021). Notes on the research overall: Peripheral blood was sampled at the time of initial diagnosis, prior to any treatment. Once sampling was done, hyperthyroidism patients were given methimazole at a starting dose of 30 mg daily, whereas ophthalmopathy patients were given high-dose intravenous methylprednisolone. An independent validation cohort of about 19 hyperthyroidism patients and approximately 17 patients who later progressed to ophthalmopathy tested prospective prediction of ophthalmopathy. According to the paper, TCR Vbeta CDR3 sequencing was carried out on approximately 140 peripheral blood samples, which came from more than 40 ophthalmopathy, around 75 hyperthyroidism and 17 progressor patients. The 75 to 100 discovery patients were randomly split 7:3 into training and test sets. Thyroid tissue and blood T-cell repertoires from six Graves' hyperthyroidism patients were also compared in the study. To identify TCR V-J signatures that set the groups apart, the researchers used a discovery cohort of about a hundred patients, made up of around 40 with Graves' ophthalmopathy and 55 to 65 with stable Graves' hyperthyroidism.

Overall study outcomes, separate from this receptor: Most expanded thyroid clonotypes (frequency above 0.001) were also found in blood, which suggests that blood repertoires may mirror thyroid immune responses. Sample size was not statistically predetermined, and blinding of investigators to group allocation was not performed. In cross-validation, a model built on a 13 V-J signature told ophthalmopathy apart from stable hyperthyroidism with under 90% sensitivity and about 81% specificity, and in testing the same model reached 80%/75%. During validation, the model predicted progression to ophthalmopathy a median of approximately 6.5 months ahead of onset, with just under 71% sensitivity and less than 85% specificity.

This clonotype was sampled from a middle-aged woman with Graves' ophthalmopathy. Sequencing used blood.

The CDR3 protein is CASRRFYEQYF. The DNA reads as follows: TGTGCCAGCAGGCGTTTCTACGAGCAGTACTTC. This chain joins TRBV6-1 to TRBJ2-7, with no D gene named confidently. From the cysteine up to the phenylalanine, the CDR3 has a length of 11 residues. Here the CDR3 DNA is all that survives: 33 bases in frame from base 1. V gives up 6 bases and J gives up 3 bases, and the segment between their germline ends measures 6 bases. From a lookup of the germline V gene, CDR1 and CDR2 are MNHNS and SASEGT.